The present T cell receptor beta chain was sequenced within a study of blood T cell repertoires in COVID-19. About the research overall: Italy, Spain and the United States were the sources of the convalescent and acute COVID-19 samples. PBMCs, B-cell-depleted T cells, or T cells were the source of the cDNA or gDNA that made up the material.

TCRdb's table, derived via immunoSEQ multiplex PCR, lists solely in-frame clones and lacks some. In the table there are 40,000 to 50,000 clones, 85% of which are singletons. The receptor was derived from a man in his fifties with active COVID-19. The sample was peripheral blood.

The CDR3 sequence is CASSQGGQSGYTF. DNA of the CDR3: TGTGCCAGCAGCCAAGGGGGACAGTCGGGCTACACCTTC. The chain uses TRBV3-1 (or the pseudogene TRBV3-2) and TRBJ1-2, with 7 positions matching TRBD1. CDR3 length: 13 amino acids. V was pared by 1 base and J by 8 bases, with 4 bases of the junction left unmatched. The V gene's germline CDR1 is LGHDT and CDR2 YNNKEL (reference sequence).